The 8 T cell receptor beta chains reported below all come from one sample, sequenced in a study of memory CD4+ T cells and cytomegalovirus serostatus. The sort gate was single viable CD3+CD4+CD8-CD45RO+ cells for memory CD4+ T cells. Libraries were prepared by immunoSEQ multiplex PCR; TCRdb keeps only in-frame clonotypes and omits some of them. Among roughly 84,000 clones listed, around 80% were seen once. Sequencing was carried out using memory CD4+ T cells from blood. These receptors were taken from an adult in good health and CMV-seronegative.

This rearrangement joins TRBV2 to TRBJ1-2, with no clear D. The CDR3 sequence is 16 residues long. Germline lookup yields CDR1 SNHLY and CDR2 FYNNEI. V lost 2 bases and J lost 5, with 18 bases in between. CDR3 sequence: CASSELRTFGNYGYTF. CDR3 nucleotide sequence: TGTGCCAGCAGTGAACTCCGGACGTTCGGGAATTATGGCTACACCTTC.

This chain connects TRBV6-4 to TRBJ1-4; D possibly corresponds to TRBD1 (5 bases). The CDR3 is 15 amino acids. V was trimmed by 2 bases and J by 4 bases, leaving 11 bases between them. Per the germline V gene, CDR1 is MRHNA and CDR2 is SNTAGT. The CDR3 reads CASSDGTGGNEKLFF. The DNA of the CDR3 is TGTGCCAGCAGTGACGGTACTGGGGGTAATGAAAAACTGTTTTTT.

The genes are TRBV6-4 and TRBJ1-6, with D possibly TRBD1 on 6 matching bases. CDR3 length equals 16 residues. Germline V gene sequence: CDR1 MRHNA, CDR2 SNTAGT. With 4 bases removed from V and 7 bases from J, the gap between germline ends came to 17 bases. The CDR3, as DNA: TGTGCCAGCAGTGGACCTGGACAGATTTCGAATTCACCCCTCCACTTT. It yields the protein CASSGPGQISNSPLHF.

The chain recombines TRBV11-1 with TRBJ1-6; D unclear. Germline-derived CDR1 and CDR2 are SGHAT and FQDESV (reference sequence). This CDR3 spans 15 amino acids. V was cut by 1 base and J by 6 bases, with 10 bases left in between. The CDR3 loop is CASSLVNIGNSPLHF. The DNA for the CDR3 is TGTGCCAGCAGCTTAGTCAATATCGGTAATTCACCCCTCCACTTT.

The rearrangement uses TRBV18 and TRBJ1-2; D is perhaps TRBD1 (6 bases). This CDR3 spans 16 amino acids. Looked up from germline, CDR1 is KGHSH and CDR2 is LQKENI. Trimming took 0 bases from V and 0 from J, leaving 11 bases between them. CDR3 in amino acids: CASSPPSRGTNYGYTF. The DNA for the CDR3 is TGTGCCAGCTCACCACCCTCCAGGGGCACTAACTATGGCTACACCTTC.

The chain links TRBV19 to TRBJ2-3; 8 bases align to TRBD1. CDR1 LNHDA and CDR2 SQIVND come from the germline V gene (reference sequence). V lost 7 bases and J lost 3; bases outside the gene matches: 9. The CDR3 runs to 15 residues. The CDR3 DNA sequence: TGTGCCAGTAATCGACAGGGGAAGGTGACAGATACGCAGTATTTT. Its protein is CASNRQGKVTDTQYF.

The count of this clone is one. Relative to the germline gene, one junction end is altered; a read error may explain this. This sequence joins TRBV5-1 and TRBJ2-2, with D possibly TRBD1 on 5 matching bases. The CDR3 contains 14 residues. The germline CDR1 and CDR2 sequences are SGHRS and YFSETQ. The CDR3 DNA reads as TGCGTCAGCAGCTTGGACACGAACACCGGGGAGCTGTTTTTT. Translated, it gives CVSSLDTNTGELFF.

The V and J genes are TRBV9 and TRBJ2-5; 9 bases map to TRBD1. Germline V gene data show CDR1 as SGDLS and CDR2 as YYNGEE. The CDR3 runs to 15 residues. The V gene end was trimmed by 6 bases and the J gene end by 5 bases; junction bases not matched to a gene: 11. DNA of the CDR3: TGTGCCAGCAACCAGGACAGGGGTTTTGTGGAGACCCAGTACTTC. This encodes CASNQDRGFVETQYF. Based on the CDR3 plus reference TRBV9 and TRBJ2-5, the full variable domain is DSGVTQTPKHLITATGQRVTLRCSPRSGDLSVYWYQQSLDQGLQFLIQYYNGEERAKGNILERFSAQQFPDLHSELNLSSLELGDSALYFCASNQDRGFVETQYFGPGTRLLVL.